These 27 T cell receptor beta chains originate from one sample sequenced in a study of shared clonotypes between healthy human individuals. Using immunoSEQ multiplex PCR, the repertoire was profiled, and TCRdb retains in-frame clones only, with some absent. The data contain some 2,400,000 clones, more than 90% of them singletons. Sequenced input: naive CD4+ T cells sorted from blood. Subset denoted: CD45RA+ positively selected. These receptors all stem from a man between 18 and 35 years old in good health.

This CDR3 is CASSYRQGNSPLHF. In DNA form, the CDR3 reads TGTGCCAGCAGCTACCGACAGGGGAATTCACCCCTCCACTTT. The genes are TRBV11-2 and TRBJ1-6, with 8 bases fitting TRBD1. Germline V lookup: CDR1 SGHAT, CDR2 FQNNGV. The CDR3 has 14 residues. The V and J ends lost 4 bases and 7 bases, in that order; junction bases with no gene match: 3.

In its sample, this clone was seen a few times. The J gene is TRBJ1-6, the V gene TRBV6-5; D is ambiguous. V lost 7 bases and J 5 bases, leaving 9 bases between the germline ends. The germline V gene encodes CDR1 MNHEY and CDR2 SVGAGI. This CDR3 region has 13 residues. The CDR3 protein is CASMWQNNSPLHF. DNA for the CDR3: TGTGCCAGCATGTGGCAGAATAATTCACCCCTCCACTTT.

The CDR3 DNA reads TGCAGCGTTGTGGGCTTAGCGGCGGATACGCAGTATTTT. Amino acid sequence: CSVVGLAADTQYF. The chain uses TRBV29-1 and TRBJ2-3; maybe TRBD2 (6 bases). The CDR3 is made up of 13 amino acids. Trimming pared 4 bases from V and 6 bases from J, leaving 14 bases between. The germline V gene encodes CDR1 SQVTM and CDR2 ANQGSEA.

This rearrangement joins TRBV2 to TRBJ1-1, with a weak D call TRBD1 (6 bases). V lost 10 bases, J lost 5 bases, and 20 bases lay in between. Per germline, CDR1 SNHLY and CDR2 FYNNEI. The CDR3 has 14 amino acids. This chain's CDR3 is CATKSDRRGTEAFF. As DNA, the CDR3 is TGTGCCACCAAGTCCGACAGGCGGGGGACTGAAGCTTTCTTT.

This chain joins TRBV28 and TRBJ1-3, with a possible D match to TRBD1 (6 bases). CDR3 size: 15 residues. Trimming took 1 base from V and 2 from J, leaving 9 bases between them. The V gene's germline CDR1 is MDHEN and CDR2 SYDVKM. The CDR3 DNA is TGTGCCAGCAGTTTATATACAGGGACTGGAAACACCATATATTTT. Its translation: CASSLYTGTGNTIYF.

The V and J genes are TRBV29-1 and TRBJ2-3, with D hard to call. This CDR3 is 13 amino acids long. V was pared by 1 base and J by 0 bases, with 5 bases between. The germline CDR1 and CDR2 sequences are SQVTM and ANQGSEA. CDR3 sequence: CSVEALSTDTQYF. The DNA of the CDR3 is TGCAGCGTTGAAGCGCTCAGCACAGATACGCAGTATTTT.

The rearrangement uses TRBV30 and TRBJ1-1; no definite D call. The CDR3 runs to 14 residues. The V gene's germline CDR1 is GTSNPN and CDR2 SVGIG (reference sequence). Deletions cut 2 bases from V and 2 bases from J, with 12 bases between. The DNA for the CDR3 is TGTGCCTGGAGTATTCGGGCAGTAAACACTGAAGCTTTCTTT. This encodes CAWSIRAVNTEAFF.

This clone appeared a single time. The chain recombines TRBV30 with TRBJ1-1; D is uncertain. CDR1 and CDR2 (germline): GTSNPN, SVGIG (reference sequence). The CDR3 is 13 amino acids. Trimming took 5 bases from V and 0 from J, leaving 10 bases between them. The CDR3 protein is CAWGRTMNTEAFF. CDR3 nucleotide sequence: TGTGCCTGGGGCAGGACTATGAACACTGAAGCTTTCTTT.

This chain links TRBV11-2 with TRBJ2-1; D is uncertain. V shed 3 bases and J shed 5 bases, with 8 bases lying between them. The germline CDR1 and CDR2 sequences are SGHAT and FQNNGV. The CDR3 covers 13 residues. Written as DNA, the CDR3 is TGTGCCAGCAGCTTCAGGACGGACAATGAGCAGTTCTTC. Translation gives CASSFRTDNEQFF.

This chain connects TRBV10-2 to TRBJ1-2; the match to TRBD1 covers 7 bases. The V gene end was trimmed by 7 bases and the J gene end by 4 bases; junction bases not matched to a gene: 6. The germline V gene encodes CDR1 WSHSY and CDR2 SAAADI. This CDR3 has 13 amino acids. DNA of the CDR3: TGCGCCAGCACGTCGACAGGGACCTATGGCTACACCTTC. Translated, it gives CASTSTGTYGYTF.

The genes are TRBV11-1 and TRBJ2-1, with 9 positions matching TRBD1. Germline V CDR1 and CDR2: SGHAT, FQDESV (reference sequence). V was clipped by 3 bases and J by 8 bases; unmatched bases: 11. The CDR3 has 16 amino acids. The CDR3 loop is CASSLGRDRALDEQFF. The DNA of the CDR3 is TGTGCCAGCAGCTTGGGTCGGGACAGGGCTTTGGATGAGCAGTTCTTC.

This chain's CDR3 is CAWANTGELFF. CDR3 DNA sequence: TGTGCCTGGGCTAACACCGGGGAGCTGTTTTTT. The J gene is TRBJ2-2, the V gene TRBV30; D is uncertain. CDR3 length: 11 residues. Germline V gene data show CDR1 as GTSNPN and CDR2 as SVGIG (reference sequence). Between the trimmed V and J ends, which lost 5 bases and 2 bases, there was a span of 3 bases.

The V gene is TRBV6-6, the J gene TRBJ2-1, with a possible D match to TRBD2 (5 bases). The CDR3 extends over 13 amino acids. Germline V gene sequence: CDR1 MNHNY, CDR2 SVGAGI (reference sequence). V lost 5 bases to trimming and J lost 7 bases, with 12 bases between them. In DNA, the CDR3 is TGTGCCAGCAGTAAGCCGGGGATTAATGAGCAGTTCTTC. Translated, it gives CASSKPGINEQFF.

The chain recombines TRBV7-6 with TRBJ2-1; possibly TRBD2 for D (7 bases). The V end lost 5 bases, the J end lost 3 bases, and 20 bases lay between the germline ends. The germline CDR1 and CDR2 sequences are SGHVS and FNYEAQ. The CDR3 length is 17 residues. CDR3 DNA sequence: TGTGCCAGCAGCACCGCGGGGGCCAACATTATCTACAATGAGCAGTTCTTC. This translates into CASSTAGANIIYNEQFF.

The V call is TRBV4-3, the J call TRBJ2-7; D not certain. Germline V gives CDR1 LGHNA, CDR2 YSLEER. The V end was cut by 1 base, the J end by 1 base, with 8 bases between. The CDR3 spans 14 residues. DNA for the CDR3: TGCGCCAGCAGCCAAGGCGGCACATCCTACGAGCAGTACTTC. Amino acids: CASSQGGTSYEQYF.

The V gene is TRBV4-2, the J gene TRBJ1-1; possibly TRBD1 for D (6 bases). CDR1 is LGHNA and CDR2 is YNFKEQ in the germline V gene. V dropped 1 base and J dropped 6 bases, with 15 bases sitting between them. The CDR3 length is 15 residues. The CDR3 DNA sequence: TGTGCCAGCAGCCAAGTTGACACAGGGAGGGCTGAAGCTTTCTTT. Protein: CASSQVDTGRAEAFF.

CDR3 coding DNA: TGTGCCTGGAGTGTAAACGACGGCAGGACCCAGTACTTC. Translating gives CAWSVNDGRTQYF. V is TRBV30 and J is TRBJ2-5; unclear D gene. The CDR3 totals 13 residues. V lost 0 bases, J lost 7 bases, and 12 bases lay in between. Germline lookup yields CDR1 GTSNPN and CDR2 SVGIG (reference sequence).

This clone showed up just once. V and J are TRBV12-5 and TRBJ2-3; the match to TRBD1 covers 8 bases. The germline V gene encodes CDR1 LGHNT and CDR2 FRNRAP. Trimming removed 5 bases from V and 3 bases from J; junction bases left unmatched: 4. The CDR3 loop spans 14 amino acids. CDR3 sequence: CASGPGQGTDTQYF. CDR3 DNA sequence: TGTGCTAGTGGTCCCGGACAGGGTACAGATACGCAGTATTTT.

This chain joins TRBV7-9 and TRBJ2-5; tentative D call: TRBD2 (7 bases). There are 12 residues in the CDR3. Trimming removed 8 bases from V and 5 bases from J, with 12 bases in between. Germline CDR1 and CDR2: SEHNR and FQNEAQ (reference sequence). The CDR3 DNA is TGTGCCAGCGGGCGGGGGCATGAGACCCAGTACTTC. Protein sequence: CASGRGHETQYF. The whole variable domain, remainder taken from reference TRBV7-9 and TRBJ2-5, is DTGVSQNPRHKITKRGQNVTFRCDPISEHNRLYWYRQTLGQGPEFLTYFQNEAQLEKSRLLSDRFSAERPKGSFSTLEIQRTEQGDSAMYLCASGRGHETQYFGPGTRLLVL.

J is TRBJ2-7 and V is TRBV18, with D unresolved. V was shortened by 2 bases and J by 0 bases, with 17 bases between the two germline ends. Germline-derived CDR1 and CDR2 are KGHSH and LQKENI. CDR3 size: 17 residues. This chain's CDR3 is CASSPNSLGQSSYEQYF. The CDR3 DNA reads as TGTGCCAGCTCACCAAATAGTCTTGGCCAGAGCTCCTACGAGCAGTACTTC.

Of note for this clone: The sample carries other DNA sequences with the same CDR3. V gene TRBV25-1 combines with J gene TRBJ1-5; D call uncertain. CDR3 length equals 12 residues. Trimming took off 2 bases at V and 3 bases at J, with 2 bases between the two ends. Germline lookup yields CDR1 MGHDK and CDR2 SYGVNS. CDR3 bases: TGTGCCAGCAGTGAAAACAATCAGCCCCAGCATTTT. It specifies CASSENNQPQHF.

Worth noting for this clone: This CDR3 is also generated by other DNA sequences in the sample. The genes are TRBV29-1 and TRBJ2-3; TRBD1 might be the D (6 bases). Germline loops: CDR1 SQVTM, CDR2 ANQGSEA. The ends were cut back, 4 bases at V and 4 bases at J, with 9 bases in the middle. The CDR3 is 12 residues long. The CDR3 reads CSVGTGPDTQYF. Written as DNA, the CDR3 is TGCAGCGTTGGTACAGGGCCAGATACGCAGTATTTT.

In DNA, the CDR3 is TGTGCCAGCAGCTTAGGGATCACGAACACTGAAGCTTTCTTT. This translates into CASSLGITNTEAFF. The chain combines TRBV11-2 with TRBJ1-1; the D is unclear. In germline, CDR1 is SGHAT, CDR2 FQNNGV. The CDR3 contains 14 residues. Trimming removed 1 base from V and 1 base from J, with 7 bases in between.

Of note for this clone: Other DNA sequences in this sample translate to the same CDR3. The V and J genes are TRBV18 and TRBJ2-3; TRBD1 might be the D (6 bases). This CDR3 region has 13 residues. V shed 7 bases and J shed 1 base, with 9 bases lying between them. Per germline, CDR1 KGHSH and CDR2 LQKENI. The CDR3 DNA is TGTGCCAGCTTACAGGGAGGCACAGATACGCAGTATTTT. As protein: CASLQGGTDTQYF.

CDR3 in DNA: TGTGCCAGCAGCTTAAATTGGACAGGGAATGAGCAGTTCTTC. Its translation is CASSLNWTGNEQFF. The V call is TRBV7-9, the J call TRBJ2-1; 8 bases line up with TRBD1. The CDR3 length is 14 residues. V gave up 2 bases and J gave up 7 bases; unmatched junction bases: 4. Germline CDR1 and CDR2: SEHNR and FQNEAQ (reference sequence).

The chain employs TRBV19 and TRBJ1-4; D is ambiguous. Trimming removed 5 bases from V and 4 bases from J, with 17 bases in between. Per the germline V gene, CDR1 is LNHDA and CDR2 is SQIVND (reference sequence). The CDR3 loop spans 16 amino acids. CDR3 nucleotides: TGTGCCAGTAGTTTGATACCGGGAATCCTTAATGAAAAACTGTTTTTT. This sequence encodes CASSLIPGILNEKLFF.

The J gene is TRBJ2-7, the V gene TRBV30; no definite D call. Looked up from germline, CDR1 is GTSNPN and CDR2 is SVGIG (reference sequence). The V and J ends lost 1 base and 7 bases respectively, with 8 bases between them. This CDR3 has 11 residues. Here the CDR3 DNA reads TGTGCCTGGAGTGAAAGGGAAGAGCAGTACTTC. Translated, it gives CAWSEREEQYF.